The sequence of this T cell receptor (beta chain) was determined in a study of blood T cell repertoires in COVID-19. Study-wide background: Material from acute and convalescent COVID-19 was sourced from the United States, Italy and Spain. From T cells, B-cell-depleted T cells, or PBMCs came the material, which was cDNA or gDNA.

The CDR3 covers 14 residues. The germline CDR1 and CDR2 sequences are WNHNN and SYGVQD (reference sequence). With V trimmed by 7 bases and J by 0 bases, 5 bases remained unmatched. As originally analysed: Amplification of reference gene primers was used by the study to estimate nucleated cell counts. Clones were sequenced by immunoSEQ multiplex PCR, and TCRdb holds only the in-frame ones, with some missing. Clone size and the V and J calls come from that table; the DNA yielded D and trimming. The sample records roughly 130,000 clones, more than 75% being singletons. The source material was peripheral blood. V usage is TRBV10-1 and J usage is TRBJ1-1; 7 nucleotides line up with TRBD1. The TCR sequence derives from a woman aged 60-70 years with acute or convalescent COVID-19. In DNA, the CDR3 is TGCGCCAGCACCCGACAGGGAATGAACACTGAAGCTTTCTTT. This translates into CASTRQGMNTEAFF.